Below, 7 T cell receptor beta chains from the same sample are listed, as sequenced in a study of breast tumors, draining lymph nodes, adjacent tissues. TCRdb analysed the multiplex PCR reads with MiXCR anew, one entry per CDR3 protein. The table has 170,000 or so distinct CDR3 sequences, 25% to 40% seen once. The lymph nodes were axillary draining lymph nodes from breast cancer patients. The sample consisted of axillary lymph node tissue. The receptors here all came from a female donor with breast cancer. Some clones in this sample may be carry-over from other donors' samples.

The table lists this clonotype with many counts. The rearrangement uses TRBV20-1 and TRBJ1-2, with TRBD1 matching over 8 bases. Germline CDR1 DFQATT, CDR2 SNEGSKA (reference sequence). With 5 bases clipped from V and 0 bases from J, the junction kept 2 bases outside the gene matches. The CDR3 length is 13 residues. This chain's CDR3 is CSASTGANYGYTF. The DNA for the CDR3 is TGCAGTGCTTCGACAGGGGCTAACTATGGCTACACCTTC.

This clonotype has a handful of counts. This may be a read error, as it is one base from a much larger clone. The chain is built from TRBV6-6 and TRBJ2-1; D remains ambiguous. Trimming pared 7 bases from V and 5 bases from J, leaving 12 bases between. This CDR3 spans 13 amino acids. Germline loops: CDR1 MNHNY, CDR2 SVGAGI (reference sequence). CDR3: CASKHPGNNEQFF. In DNA, the CDR3 is TGTGCCAGCAAACATCCAGGTAACAATGAGCAGTTCTTC.

Notes on this clonotype: A much larger clonotype is one base distant, so this may be a read error. The V call is TRBV7-9, the J call TRBJ2-7; TRBD2 might be the D (5 bases). The ends were cut back, 4 bases at V and 7 bases at J, with 17 bases in the middle. This CDR3 comprises 14 residues. Per the germline V gene, CDR1 is SEHNR and CDR2 is FQNEAQ (reference sequence). Written as DNA, the CDR3 is TGTGCCAGCAGCTCCGGGATGAGTTTACGGGAGCAGTACTTC. Protein sequence: CASSSGMSLREQYF. Variable domain in full (rest from reference TRBV7-9 and TRBJ2-7): DTGVSQNPRHKITKRGQNVTFRCDPISEHNRLYWYRQTLGQGPEFLTYFQNEAQLEKSRLLSDRFSAERPKGSFSTLEIQRTEQGDSAMYLCASSSGMSLREQYFGPGTRLTVT.

This clonotype occurred many times. The chain's CDR3 is CASSQGTEQFF. CDR3 bases: TGTGCCAGCAGCCAAGGGACCGAGCAGTTCTTC. V usage is TRBV12-3 or TRBV12-4 and J usage is TRBJ2-1; D might be TRBD1 or TRBD2, each matching 5 bases. The CDR3 is 11 amino acids. Trimming took off 6 bases at V and 10 bases at J, with 10 bases between the two ends.

The chain carries TRBV5-1 and TRBJ1-1, with D possibly TRBD1 on 5 matching bases. Germline CDR1 reads SGHRS; CDR2 reads YFSETQ. The CDR3 loop spans 14 amino acids. V was shortened by 4 bases and J by 1 base, with 11 bases between the two germline ends. The CDR3 bases are TGCGCCAGCAGCCTTACAGGCTCGAACACTGAAGCTTTCTTT. Protein product: CASSLTGSNTEAFF.

This clonotype occurred a few times. This chain connects TRBV18 to TRBJ2-2; 8 bases are a match to TRBD1. CDR1 is KGHSH and CDR2 is LQKENI in the germline V gene. V was pared by 3 bases and J by 4 bases, with 7 bases of the junction left unmatched. This CDR3 is 16 amino acids long. CDR3 residues: CASSPTRTGITGELFF. DNA of the CDR3: TGTGCCAGCTCACCGACTAGGACAGGGATCACCGGGGAGCTGTTTTTT.

In this sample, this clonotype turned up a few times. A single base separates this from a much larger clone, so it may be a read error. The chain has TRBV20-1 and TRBJ1-2; maybe TRBD1 (6 bases). The CDR3 covers 14 residues. Looked up from germline, CDR1 is DFQATT and CDR2 is SNEGSKA (reference sequence). Between the trimmed V and J ends, which lost 5 bases and 8 bases, there was a span of 21 bases. CDR3: CSASIPTGSAGYTF. As DNA, the CDR3 is TGCAGTGCTTCGATACCGACAGGCAGTGCCGGCTACACCTTC.